This T cell receptor beta chain was retrieved from a study of cytomegalovirus exposure and HLA in healthy donors (dated by TCRdb to the late 2010s). As for the study more broadly: According to an earlier analysis of several hundred of the donors, about 190 million T cells yielded 90 million to 130 million unique TCR beta sequences and around 300 Gb of sequence data. Roughly 310 gigabases of sequencing data and 70 million to 100 million unique TCR sequences were included in an early release covering roughly 600 HLA-typed donors. Among the roughly 400 genotyped donors, 75% to 90% belonged to the genetic ancestry cluster associated with self-reported Caucasian donors. The study aimed to test whether signatures of past pathogen exposure could be identified by cataloging public T cell receptors. Using immunosequencing, the study profiled T cell repertoires from roughly 650 subjects and related those repertoires to cytomegalovirus serostatus. Along with the approximately 700-subject first cohort, a separate validation cohort of more than 90 different subjects was used. High-throughput TCR immunosequencing, statistical association of individual TCRs with disease status, and machine learning were combined to predict cytomegalovirus infection status. To study patterns of TCR occurrence, a later analysis re-analyzed previously published TCR beta repertoires from more than 550 donors and added high-resolution HLA genotyping. The later analysis used no new phenotypic data to find candidate immune exposures, relying instead on TCR beta sequences and their occurrence across donors. In an earlier analysis of roughly 600 of the donors, high-throughput TCR beta sequencing was used to judge whether each TCR beta V gene segment behaved as functional or pseudogenic. Alongside the repertoire data, information on donor age, sex, ethnicity and CMV serostatus was compiled. A later genetic analysis used genome-wide SNP genotypes for about three fifths of the 666 donors, treating that subset as a discovery cohort. Every discovery cohort repertoire had been produced on one sequencing platform. Class I and class II HLA loci were covered by the typing at four-digit resolution. The number of typed donors differed by locus: 629-630 for A, B, C, DRB1 and DQB1; roughly 510 for DQA1; 600 to 610 for DPA1; and around 490 for DPB1. A handful of DR-DQ haplotypes were treated as single units for association and clustering because of strong linkage in the cohort. Across under 500 genotyped donors of the cohort, an average of about 240,000 unique TCR beta nucleotide sequences per donor were sequenced, and approximately 19% of those sequences were non-productive.

The cohort consisted of approximately 670 healthy bone marrow donors. Cohort members were all nominally healthy when sampled, although unrecorded immune exposures were likely present. The donor was CMV seropositive and belonged to the group of more than 250 seropositive cohort members. A peripheral blood sample was provided by each donor, and peripheral blood mononuclear cells were used for TCR beta sequencing. The Qiagen DNeasy Blood Extraction Kit was used to extract genomic DNA from the blood cell samples. Points the paper makes about the study in general: While some public TCRs were present in many individuals, most TCR sequences turned up only very rarely across donors. At a false discovery rate of 0.05, a later analysis linked some 17,000 TCR beta sequences to specific HLA alleles. V-gene and J-gene trimming of TCR beta chains was associated with a missense DCLRE1C variant in a later genetic analysis, and the association was replicated in an independent cohort. The authors suggested that the approach could potentially be generalized to other disease states and immunological phenotypes. In vitro tests confirmed that a few of the cytomegalovirus-associated TCR beta chains recognize cytomegalovirus antigens. The classifier was reported to diagnose cytomegalovirus status with high specificity and sensitivity in both the original cohort and the validation cohort. In a later analysis, most CMV-associated TCR beta chains were found to appear HLA-restricted, with HLA associations seemingly driven largely by CMV exposure. According to a later analysis, parvovirus B19, influenza, CMV and Epstein-Barr virus appeared linked to several top co-occurrence clusters. When HLA alleles, especially DR and DQ, strongly co-occurred, attributing TCR associations to individual alleles was difficult. The 87-base-pair reads could not distinguish some IMGT-functional V segments, including TRBV6-2 and TRBV6-3, so those segments were excluded. A cluster of highly shared sequence variants was judged likely to represent a technical artifact of the sequencing pipeline. A further reported finding was that TCR beta sequences accurately predicted the HLA-A and HLA-B alleles for most subjects in the first cohort. Linkage disequilibrium might explain the correlated functional status among segregating V segments, but an unknown experimental factor could not be ruled out. In an earlier analysis of about 600 of the donors, most TCR beta V segments appeared in productive rearrangements about 87% or about 30% of the time, broadly matching IMGT annotations. Because counts were too low, more than 15 rarely observed V segments, including chromosome 9 orphons, were left out of the earlier analysis of 500 to 650 of the donors. In a later analysis, HLA-associated TCR beta chains were found to be more clonally expanded and to have lower generation probabilities than equally common non-associated chains. According to a later genetic analysis, donors in an Asian-associated ancestry cluster had fewer N-insertions in productive TCRs than the approximately 650-donor mean. The only immune exposure information available for the cohort was CMV serostatus. A total of 150 to 200 TCR beta chains were listed by the study as associated with cytomegalovirus. According to a later analysis, TCR association rates differed among HLA loci, with DRB1 alleles showing the most associated TCRs and HLA-C alleles showing the fewest. Roughly uniform sequencing depth across donors was assumed in presence/absence analyses, although this assumption may not hold. Only TCR beta chains were sequenced in this cohort, and the absence of alpha or paired-chain data limited detectable features. Because some donors lacked HLA typing at each locus, the association tests relied only on the typed subset.

Receptor libraries were prepared by the immunoSEQ multiplex PCR assay. For the multiplex PCR, a mixture combining 60 forward primers for TCR Vbeta segments and 13 reverse primers for TCR Jbeta segments was used. A multiplex PCR assay on genomic DNA amplified the CDR3 region of rearranged TCR beta genes. The Illumina HiSeq System was used to sequence the amplified TCR beta libraries as 87-base-pair reads. As for the original processing: In a later analysis, some 80 million unique TCR beta chains were counted across the 650 to 700 repertoires, and approximately 11 million of these chains were shared by at least two donors. A nearest-neighbor algorithm error-corrected the raw reads and collapsed the reads into unique sequences, merging closely related sequences to remove PCR and sequencing errors. V, D and J gene segments were assigned by aligning CDR3 sequences to IMGT reference sequences. For a sequence to be retained, at least a six-nucleotide match to both a V gene segment and a J gene segment was required. Rearrangements were classified as productive when the CDR3 lacked stop codons and remained in frame with V and J, and all other rearrangements were classified as non-productive. Following IMGT convention, CDR3 was defined as the stretch from the second conserved V-encoded cysteine to the conserved J-encoded phenylalanine. In an earlier analysis of 500 to 650 of the donors, sequences lacking an unambiguous match to a single V gene segment were excluded. In an earlier analysis of approximately 560 of the donors, a V segment was called functional when productive rearrangements were above 56.7%, and segregating when the standard deviation between donors exceeded 5%. A statistical classification framework was built for diagnosing cytomegalovirus status from the catalog of TCR beta chain sequences. In a later analysis, V and J genes were assigned by comparing TCR nucleotide sequences against IMGT/GENE-DB human TR gene sequences. The TCRdist pipeline was used in a later analysis to assign CDR3 sequences and most-parsimonious VDJ recombination scenarios. In a later analysis, each TCR beta chain was defined by its CDR3 amino acid sequence together with its V-gene family, and reads without a unique V-gene family were excluded. A later analysis removed 592 highly shared, low-generation-probability nucleotide sequences to deal with suspected cross-contamination and a sequencing artifact. A later analysis calculated a clonal expansion index for each public chain from normalized within-repertoire ranks of inferred template counts. In a later analysis, generation probabilities were computed with a VDJ recombination model fitted to out-of-frame rearrangements, and the resulting probabilities were checked against IGoR. In a later analysis, hypergeometric tests were used to score TCR-TCR, TCR-HLA and TCR-CMV co-occurrence, with a repertoire-size bias correction applied to TCR pairs. In a later analysis, false discovery rates were estimated by permuting HLA or CMV assignments 20 times. In a later analysis, co-occurring TCRs were grouped using DBSCAN, with TCRdist sequence similarity added in when clustering inside HLA-allele-positive subsets. Repertoires with fewer than 30,000 or more than 120,000 public chains, plus five repertoires with anomalous nucleotide sharing, were excluded from co-occurrence clustering. TCRdb took over this immuneACCESS table, retaining in-frame rearrangements with V and J assigned. Such tables are incomplete; in checked studies, under half of the missing clones stem from an unresolved V gene, and the remainder is unexplained. The DNA was the basis for D and trimming; V, J and clone size are from that table. This sample is represented by around 170,000 clones; 80% of them were singletons. Clones ranked in the top ten supply 1.1% to 1.5% of the sample.

Comment on this clone: The specificity of this receptor is unknown. Qualities for individual bases were not recorded, and no much larger clone is one base off.

CDR1 LNHDA and CDR2 SQIVND are derived from the germline V gene (reference sequence). The V and J ends are trimmed by 4 bases and 4 bases, leaving 22 bases between them. The cysteine opens and the phenylalanine closes a CDR3 of 17 amino acids. Here the CDR3 DNA is all that survives: 51 bases in frame from base 1. Sample: PBMCs. The TCR originated in a girl aged 10 to 17 in good health and CMV-seropositive. This sequence uses TRBV19 and TRBJ1-1; matching of 6 bases hints at TRBD1 as the D gene. The DNA sequence follows: TGTGCCAGTAGTACTCGACAGGTCCTTTCAAAAGCCACTGAAGCTTTCTTT. This encodes CASSTRQVLSKATEAFF.